This T cell receptor beta chain was documented in a study of identical twins. A remark on this clonotype: What it binds is not known.

Regarding the study as a whole: Out-of-frame alpha sequences common to twins were enriched for low generation probability.

Via MiXCR, TCRdb re-called the 5' RACE reads, giving one row per CDR3 protein. The sample holds around 1.7 million distinct CDR3 sequences, more than 30% seen once. V was clipped by 2 bases and J by 1 base; unmatched bases: 8. Germline loops: CDR1 MGHDK, CDR2 SYGVNS. The CDR3 runs to 17 residues. The sequenced material came from cord blood. This sequence was found in a newborn girl in good health. This chain connects TRBV25-1 to TRBJ1-1; TRBD1 aligns across 9 bases. CDR3 sequence: CASSEVTGGAGNTEAFF. CDR3 nucleotide sequence: TGTGCCAGCAGTGAAGTTACAGGGGGCGCTGGGAACACTGAAGCTTTCTTT. The whole variable domain, remainder taken from reference TRBV25-1 and TRBJ1-1, is EADIYQTPRYLVIGTGKKITLECSQTMGHDKMYWYQQDPGMELHLIHYSYGVNSTEKGDLSSESTVSRIRTEHFPLTLESARPSHTSQYLCASSEVTGGAGNTEAFFGQGTRLTVV.